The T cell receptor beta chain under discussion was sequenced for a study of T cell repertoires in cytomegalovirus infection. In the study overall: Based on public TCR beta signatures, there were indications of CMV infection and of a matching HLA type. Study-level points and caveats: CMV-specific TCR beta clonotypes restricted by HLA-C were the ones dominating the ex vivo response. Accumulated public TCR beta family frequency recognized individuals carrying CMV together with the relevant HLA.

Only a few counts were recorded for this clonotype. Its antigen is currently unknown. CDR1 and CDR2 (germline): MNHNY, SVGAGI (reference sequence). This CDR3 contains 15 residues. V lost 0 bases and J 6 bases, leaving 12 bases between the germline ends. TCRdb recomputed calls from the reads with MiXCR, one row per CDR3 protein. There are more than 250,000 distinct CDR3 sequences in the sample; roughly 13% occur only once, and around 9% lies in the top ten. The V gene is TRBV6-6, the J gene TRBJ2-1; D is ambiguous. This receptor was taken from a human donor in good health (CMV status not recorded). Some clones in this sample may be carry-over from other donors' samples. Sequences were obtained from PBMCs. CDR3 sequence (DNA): TGTGCCAGCAGTTACTCGATAAAAGGCACCAATGAGCAGTTCTTC. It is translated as CASSYSIKGTNEQFF.